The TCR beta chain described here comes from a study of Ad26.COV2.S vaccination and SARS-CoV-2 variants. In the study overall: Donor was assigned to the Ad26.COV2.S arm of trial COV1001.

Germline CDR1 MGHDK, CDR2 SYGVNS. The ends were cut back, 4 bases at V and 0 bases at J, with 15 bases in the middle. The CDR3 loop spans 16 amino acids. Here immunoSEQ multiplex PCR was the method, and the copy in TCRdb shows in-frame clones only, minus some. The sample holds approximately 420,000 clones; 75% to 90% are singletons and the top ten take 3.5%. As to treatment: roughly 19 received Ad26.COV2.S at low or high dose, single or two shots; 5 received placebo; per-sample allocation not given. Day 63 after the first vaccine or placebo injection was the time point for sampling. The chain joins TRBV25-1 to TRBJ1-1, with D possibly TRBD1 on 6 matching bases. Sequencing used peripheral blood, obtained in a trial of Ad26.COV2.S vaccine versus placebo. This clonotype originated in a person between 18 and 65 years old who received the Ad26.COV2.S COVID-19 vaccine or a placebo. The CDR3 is CASSVSLTGMNTEAFF. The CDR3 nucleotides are TGTGCCAGCAGTGTGAGCCTTACAGGGATGAACACTGAAGCTTTCTTT.